These T cell receptor beta chains were read from a single sample in a study of T-cell memory formation after mild COVID-19. TCRdb used MiXCR to reprocess the 5' RACE reads, holding one entry per CDR3 protein. The table records 250,000 to 400,000 distinct CDR3 sequences, roughly an eighth of them present only once. The sequenced sample consisted of PBMCs or a T cell subset sorted from them (not recorded which). All receptors derive from a man younger than 30 who had mild COVID-19 (a few samples of this study predate the infection). Cell type and time point are not known. Both conserved end residues are part of each CDR3. D genes are given only for firm matches. Part of the rows lack a size; the others show once, few, many or a class for expanded clones.

V gene	clone size	J gene	D gene	CDR3 protein	CDR3 DNA
TRBV24-1	many	TRBJ2-3	TRBD2	CATSDGLAGVADTQYF	TGTGCCACCAGTGATGGCCTAGCGGGGGTCGCAGATACGCAGTATTTT
TRBV4-1	many	TRBJ2-5	NA	CASSHGDRSQETQYF	TGCGCCAGCAGCCACGGAGACAGGAGTCAAGAGACCCAGTACTTC
TRBV15	NA	TRBJ2-3	NA	CATSSDSSTDTQYF	TGTGCCACCTCATCGGATTCAAGCACAGATACGCAGTATTTT
TRBV5-1	NA	TRBJ2-2	TRBD1	CASSETGGDTGELFF	TGCGCCAGCAGCGAGACAGGGGGAGACACCGGGGAGCTGTTTTTT
TRBV10-3	NA	TRBJ2-2	TRBD2	CAGAGAANTGELFF	TGTGCCGGAGCGGGGGCTGCGAACACCGGGGAGCTGTTTTTT
TRBV7-2	NA	TRBJ2-2	NA	CASSLGPSKYTGELFF	TGTGCCAGCAGCTTAGGCCCCTCCAAGTACACCGGGGAGCTGTTTTTT
TRBV7-9	NA	TRBJ2-7	TRBD2	CASSLAVGRARYEQYF	TGTGCCAGCAGCTTAGCGGTCGGGAGGGCCAGGTACGAGCAGTACTTC
TRBV7-2	many	TRBJ1-2	NA	CASSFGRNYGYTF	TGTGCCAGCAGCTTTGGCAGGAACTATGGCTACACCTTC
TRBV24-1	NA	TRBJ2-1	TRBD2	CATSDFTLAGGQDEQFF	TGTGCCACCAGTGATTTCACCCTAGCGGGGGGGCAAGATGAGCAGTTCTTC
TRBV6-6	NA	TRBJ2-1	NA	CASSYGPPGNNEQFF	TGTGCCAGCAGTTACGGGCCCCCAGGGAACAATGAGCAGTTCTTC
TRBV12-3/TRBV12-4	few	TRBJ2-3	NA	CASRTWTSSTDTQYF	TGTGCCAGCAGGACCTGGACAAGTAGCACAGATACGCAGTATTTT
TRBV28	NA	TRBJ1-4	NA	CASSPPGITNEKLFF	TGTGCCAGCAGTCCCCCGGGCATTACTAATGAAAAACTGTTTTTT
TRBV10-3	NA	TRBJ1-1	NA	CAISEMTNTEAFF	TGTGCCATCAGTGAGATGACCAACACTGAAGCTTTCTTT
TRBV23-1	NA	TRBJ1-5	NA	CASSPKQRTYPGSNQPQHF	TGCGCCAGCAGTCCCAAACAGCGGACCTACCCCGGGAGCAATCAGCCCCAGCATTTT
TRBV7-9	NA	TRBJ1-3	TRBD1	CASGGQGKTGNTIYF	TGTGCCAGCGGGGGACAGGGGAAAACTGGAAACACCATATATTTT
TRBV7-8	few	TRBJ2-7	NA	CASSFVQGNSYEQYF	TGTGCCAGCAGCTTTGTTCAGGGGAACTCCTACGAGCAGTACTTC
TRBV7-9	many	TRBJ2-1	TRBD1	CASSFTAGTGLFF	TGTGCCAGCAGCTTCACCGCCGGGACAGGGCTGTTCTTC
TRBV11-2	NA	TRBJ2-7	NA	CASSLGQSNEQYF	TGTGCCAGCAGCTTAGGGCAAAGCAACGAGCAGTACTTC
TRBV2	few	TRBJ2-1	TRBD2	CASSVLADYNEQFF	TGTGCCAGCAGTGTCCTAGCGGATTACAATGAGCAGTTCTTC
TRBV7-2	many	TRBJ2-1	TRBD2	CATVPSSGGYNEQFF	TGTGCCACTGTTCCCTCTAGCGGGGGGTACAATGAGCAGTTCTTC
TRBV9	NA	TRBJ1-2	TRBD1	CASSVDGTGGYGYTF	TGTGCCAGCAGCGTAGACGGGACAGGTGGCTATGGCTACACCTTC
TRBV11-2	few	TRBJ2-7	NA	CASSLGPEKYEQYF	TGTGCCAGCAGCTTAGGTCCGGAGAAATACGAGCAGTACTTC
TRBV7-9	many	TRBJ2-2	NA	CASSLIGRTNTGELFF	TGTGCCAGCAGCTTAATAGGGCGGACGAACACCGGGGAGCTGTTTTTT
TRBV10-1	few	TRBJ2-1	NA	CASSESQGGRDNEQFF	TGCGCCAGCAGTGAGTCGCAAGGGGGGCGCGACAATGAGCAGTTCTTC
TRBV5-1	NA	TRBJ2-7	NA	CASSRERFKAYEQYF	TGCGCCAGCAGCCGCGAACGATTTAAGGCCTACGAGCAGTACTTC
TRBV12-3/TRBV12-4	NA	TRBJ1-6	NA	CASSQVLLYNSPLHF	TGTGCCAGCAGCCAGGTCCTCCTCTATAATTCACCCCTCCACTTT
TRBV5-5	NA	TRBJ2-7	NA	CASSGDNSYEQYF	TGTGCCAGCAGCGGGGACAACTCCTACGAGCAGTACTTC
TRBV7-2	NA	TRBJ2-5	TRBD2	CASSGRSGGKETQYF	TGTGCCAGCAGCGGGAGGAGCGGGGGTAAAGAGACCCAGTACTTC
TRBV2	few	TRBJ2-2	NA	CASSAPTANTGELFF	TGTGCCAGCAGTGCTCCGACAGCGAACACCGGGGAGCTGTTTTTT
TRBV20-1	NA	TRBJ1-6	NA	CSARDGIYNSPLHF	TGCAGTGCTAGAGACGGGATATATAATTCACCCCTCCACTTT
TRBV7-9	many	TRBJ2-5	NA	CASSLYGLAQETQYF	TGTGCCAGCAGCTTATATGGTCTAGCACAAGAGACCCAGTACTTC
TRBV5-1	NA	TRBJ2-7	NA	CASSSTPGVSYEQYF	TGCGCCAGCAGCTCCACCCCGGGGGTCTCCTACGAGCAGTACTTC
TRBV6-5	few	TRBJ1-1	NA	CASRPQMNTEAFF	TGTGCCAGCAGACCACAAATGAACACTGAAGCTTTCTTT
TRBV9	NA	TRBJ1-2	TRBD1	CASSSTTGEAYGYTF	TGTGCCAGCAGCTCCACGACAGGGGAGGCCTATGGCTACACCTTC
TRBV6-2/TRBV6-3	few	TRBJ2-2	NA	CASSYVWVDPPNTGELFF	TGTGCCAGCAGTTACGTGTGGGTAGACCCACCGAACACCGGGGAGCTGTTTTTT
TRBV28	many	TRBJ1-5	TRBD1	CASRIFRDSSNQPQHF	TGTGCCAGCAGGATATTCCGGGACAGCTCTAATCAGCCCCAGCATTTT
TRBV20-1	NA	TRBJ2-5	TRBD2	CSASSPRTSGPETQYF	TGCAGTGCTAGTAGCCCCCGTACTAGCGGGCCCGAGACCCAGTACTTC
TRBV6-2/TRBV6-3	NA	TRBJ2-4	NA	CASSPVENIQYF	TGTGCCAGCAGCCCAGTGGAAAACATTCAGTACTTC
TRBV7-3	few	TRBJ2-5	NA	CASSAGTQGTQYF	TGTGCCAGCAGCGCGGGGACCCAGGGGACCCAGTACTTC
TRBV20-1	few	TRBJ2-3	TRBD2	CSALAGGQDTQYF	TGCAGTGCTCTAGCGGGGGGGCAAGATACGCAGTATTTT
TRBV5-1	few	TRBJ2-7	TRBD1	CASSLAPGGSEQYF	TGCGCCAGCAGCTTGGCCCCAGGGGGCTCCGAGCAGTACTTC
TRBV6-5	few	TRBJ1-3	NA	CASSYQGHGNTIYF	TGTGCCAGCAGTTATCAGGGGCATGGAAACACCATATATTTT
TRBV2	NA	TRBJ1-1	NA	CASRPNTEAFF	TGTGCCAGCCGCCCCAACACTGAAGCTTTCTTT
TRBV7-9	NA	TRBJ2-3	NA	CASTITGSTDTQYF	TGTGCCAGCACCATCACAGGGAGCACAGATACGCAGTATTTT
TRBV11-2	NA	TRBJ2-3	NA	CASSSPLLGPHTDTQYF	TGTGCCAGCAGCTCACCCCTACTAGGGCCTCACACAGATACGCAGTATTTT
TRBV27	NA	TRBJ1-6	NA	CASSLTGQPYSPLHF	TGTGCCAGCAGTTTAACTGGACAGCCCTATTCACCCCTCCACTTT
TRBV14	many	TRBJ1-1	NA	CASSLIPPGAWKRDTEAFF	TGTGCCAGCAGCCTTATACCCCCGGGGGCCTGGAAAAGGGACACTGAAGCTTTCTTT
TRBV11-2	NA	TRBJ2-5	TRBD1	CASSPPGHQGEETQYF	TGTGCCAGCAGCCCCCCTGGCCATCAGGGGGAAGAGACCCAGTACTTC
TRBV19	few	TRBJ1-3	TRBD1	CASRDRDRSNTIYF	TGTGCCAGTAGGGACCGGGACAGGAGCAACACCATATATTTT
TRBV20-1	NA	TRBJ2-1	NA	CSARKPLSLSYNEQFF	TGCAGTGCTAGGAAACCCCTTTCCCTTTCTTACAATGAGCAGTTCTTC
TRBV7-2	few	TRBJ2-5	NA	CASQPGLQGTQYF	TGTGCCAGCCAGCCGGGCCTCCAAGGGACCCAGTACTTC
TRBV5-1	NA	TRBJ1-5	NA	CASSAHGSQPQHF	TGCGCCAGCAGCGCGCATGGGAGTCAGCCCCAGCATTTT
TRBV9	many	TRBJ2-1	TRBD2	CASSVASGGLNEQFF	TGTGCCAGCAGCGTAGCTAGCGGGGGCCTCAATGAGCAGTTCTTC
TRBV12-3/TRBV12-4	few	TRBJ1-3	NA	CASSSVGSGNTIYF	TGTGCCAGCAGTTCGGTAGGCTCTGGAAACACCATATATTTT
TRBV4-3	NA	TRBJ2-1	TRBD2	CASSPGLAGIGSYNEQFF	TGCGCCAGCAGCCCGGGACTAGCGGGGATTGGCTCCTACAATGAGCAGTTCTTC
TRBV7-2	few	TRBJ2-2	NA	CASSYRMTTTGELFF	TGTGCCAGCAGTTACCGAATGACAACCACCGGGGAGCTGTTTTTT
TRBV7-9	few	TRBJ2-3	NA	CASRAGTPSTDTQYF	TGTGCCAGCAGGGCCGGGACACCAAGCACAGATACGCAGTATTTT
TRBV10-3	once	TRBJ1-5	TRBD1	CAISLTGNSNQPQHF	TGTGCCATCAGCCTGACAGGGAACAGCAATCAGCCCCAGCATTTT